The sequence of this T cell receptor (beta chain) was determined in a study of OX40 agonist ivuxolimab in advanced cancers. For the study in its entirety: The costimulatory receptor OX40 (CD134) was targeted by ivuxolimab, a fully human IgG2 agonistic monoclonal antibody. Intravenous ivuxolimab was administered to patients every 2 weeks at six dose levels: 0.01, 0.1, 0.3, 1.5, 3 and 10 mg/kg. Among the 52 dose-escalation patients, around 19 had hepatocellular carcinoma, 15 or so melanoma, 9 renal cell carcinoma and 9 head and neck cancer. In the dose-escalation cohort, approximately 80% of patients were male, and the mean age was 60 years with a range of roughly 23 to 90. Prior anti-PD-1, anti-PD-L1 or anti-CTLA-4 therapy was permitted, and checkpoint inhibitors had been received by less than 45% of dose-escalation patients. Partial responses were achieved by three dose-escalation patients, of whom one had hepatocellular carcinoma and two had cutaneous melanoma. Peripheral TCRbeta sequencing was intended to test whether TCR sequence diversity was altered and clonal T-cell expansion was caused by ivuxolimab. The monotherapy dose-escalation portion (N ≈ 50 patients) of the phase I ivuxolimab trial is reported in the paper.

With respect to this clone: What this receptor recognizes is not known. No base-level quality is on record; no much larger clone is a single base apart.

Genomic DNA was isolated from the sorted cells so that the TCRbeta CDR3 region could be sequenced. TCRbeta CDR3 regions were sequenced using the immunoSEQ Assay. TCRdb retrieved this table from immuneACCESS and kept in-frame rearrangements only. Not all clones are present; in checked studies, unresolved V genes account for under half, and no reason is known for the remainder. The sample records 150,000 to 190,000 clones, roughly 94% of which are singletons. Jointly, the top ten make up about 0.31% of the sample. Overall study outcomes, separate from this receptor: After ivuxolimab, expanded clones were on average more numerous among CD8+ T cells than among CD4+ T cells. At doses of 0.1 to 3.0 mg/kg, clonal expansion of both CD4+ and CD8+ blood T cells was observed from baseline to week 6. In the 0.1-3.0 mg/kg groups, partial responders were among the patients with the lowest normalized peripheral clonal expansion, particularly in CD8+ T cells. Low levels of normalized T-cell clonal expansion were also seen in some nonresponding patients. Which antigens the clonally expanded peripheral T cells were specific for was not determined.

Patients with a history of autoimmune disease or receiving systemic immunosuppression were excluded from the trial. In every dose cohort, peripheral blood was drawn for TCR sequencing at baseline, cycle 4 day 1, and cycle 7 day 1. The samples were taken from a phase I, first-in-human, multicenter, open-label dose-escalation trial of ivuxolimab. Adults with locally advanced or metastatic melanoma, renal cell, hepatocellular, or head and neck squamous cell carcinoma were enrolled in the trial. Before TCR sequencing, CD4+ T cells and CD8+ T cells were sorted from peripheral blood as separate populations. The sample consisted of CD4+ or CD8+ T cells sorted from blood, taken in a trial of the OX40 agonist ivuxolimab. This clonotype originated in an adult with an advanced solid tumor such as melanoma, head and neck, liver or kidney cancer.

The nucleotide sequence reads as follows: TGTGCCAGCTCGACACTAGCGGGGGATTACAATGAGCAGTTCTTC. It is translated as CASSTLAGDYNEQFF. The receptor chain draws on TRBV18 and TRBJ2-1, and 11 junction bases match TRBD2. V is cut back by 6 bases and J by 4 bases, with 5 bases in the junction unmatched. The germline V gene yields KGHSH for CDR1 and LQKENI for CDR2. The cysteine opens and the phenylalanine closes a CDR3 of 15 amino acids. The kept DNA is CDR3 alone, 45 bases in frame from the first base.